Listed here are 3 T cell receptor beta chains from one sample, sequenced in a study of T cell responses to AZD1222 COVID-19 vaccine. This table comes from immunoSEQ multiplex PCR, and its TCRdb copy is limited to in-frame clones, with some not included. In the table there are some 120,000 clones, around nine tenths of which are singletons. The input for sequencing was peripheral blood, taken on day 0 of AZD1222 vaccination. The source of these receptors is an adult in good health.

J is TRBJ2-3 and V is TRBV6-2 or TRBV6-3, with TRBD2 identical over 8 bases. This CDR3 contains 15 residues. Germline V gene lookup returns CDR1 MNHEY and CDR2 SVGEGT. V was pared by 1 base and J by 4 bases, with 4 bases of the junction left unmatched. CDR3 loop: CASSYFGRGADTQYF. The DNA of the CDR3 is TGTGCCAGCAGTTACTTCGGGAGGGGCGCAGATACGCAGTATTTT.

This clone was seen more than once but under ten times. The chain combines TRBV19 with TRBJ1-4, with D hard to call. In germline, CDR1 is LNHDA, CDR2 SQIVND (reference sequence). The CDR3 runs 18 residues. The germline V and J ends were trimmed by 5 bases and 0 bases, with 19 bases remaining between them. This CDR3 is CASSLYSGDWTTNEKLFF. CDR3 DNA: TGTGCCAGTAGTCTATACAGTGGAGATTGGACAACTAATGAAAAACTGTTTTTT.

As DNA, the CDR3 is TGTGCCAGCAGCCCTAACCGGGAGTTTGACTACGAGCAGTACTTC. Amino acids: CASSPNREFDYEQYF. V is TRBV4-2 and J is TRBJ2-7, with D perhaps matching TRBD2 (6 bases). Trimming removed 4 bases at V and 3 bases at J, with 16 bases between. Germline CDR1 reads LGHNA; CDR2 reads YNFKEQ. The CDR3 consists of 15 residues.